A single sample gave rise to the 5 T cell receptor beta chains below, sequenced in a study of blood T cell repertoires in COVID-19. Libraries were prepared by immunoSEQ multiplex PCR; TCRdb keeps only in-frame clonotypes and omits some of them. The sample shows hundreds of thousands of clones, 85% to 90% of them seen only once. Material for sequencing was PBMCs or T cells enriched from blood (not recorded which). These TCRs come from a woman aged 45 to 65 who had been exposed to COVID-19.

This chain connects TRBV5-1 to TRBJ2-7; 9 nucleotides align to TRBD2. V shed 0 bases and J 2 bases; nucleotides not matched to a gene: 6. The CDR3 runs to 16 residues. CDR1 is SGHRS and CDR2 is YFSETQ in the germline V gene. The CDR3 loop reads CASSLDSGGNAYEQYF. Written as DNA, the CDR3 is TGCGCCAGCAGCTTGGATAGCGGGGGTAATGCCTACGAGCAGTACTTC.

This rearrangement joins TRBV7-2 to TRBJ2-1; 10 positions agree with TRBD2. CDR1 and CDR2 from the germline V gene are SGHTA and FQGNSA. Trimming removed 1 base from V and 13 bases from J; junction bases left unmatched: 13. This CDR3 has 16 amino acids. The CDR3 loop reads CASSLEASGGPTVQFF. The CDR3 DNA follows: TGTGCCAGCAGCTTAGAGGCTAGCGGGGGCCCCACAGTCCAGTTCTTC.

The table lists this clone with a count of one. This sequence joins TRBV7-9 and TRBJ1-6; 9 bases fit TRBD1. This CDR3 comprises 15 residues. CDR1 is SEHNR, CDR2 FQNEAQ, per germline (reference sequence). V shed 5 bases and J 7 bases; nucleotides not matched to a gene: 6. The DNA for the CDR3 is TGTGCCAGCAGCATCGGGGACAGGGACAATTCACCCCTCCACTTT. Protein: CASSIGDRDNSPLHF.

V usage is TRBV28 and J usage is TRBJ2-3, with D possibly TRBD1 on 5 matching bases. The germline V gene encodes CDR1 MDHEN and CDR2 SYDVKM. The CDR3 loop spans 18 amino acids. The V and J ends lost 4 bases and 2 bases respectively, with 22 bases between them. The CDR3, as DNA: TGTGCCAGCAGTTCCCCCTCATTCACGAAGACAGTCACAGATACGCAGTATTTT. It encodes CASSSPSFTKTVTDTQYF.

CDR3 DNA sequence: TGTGCCAGCAGTTCGGAGGGTCGGTCCCAGCATTTT. Amino acids: CASSSEGRSQHF. The chain has TRBV28 and TRBJ1-5; D not certain. This CDR3 is 12 amino acids long. V lost 4 bases, J lost 11 bases, and 12 bases lay in between. The germline CDR1 and CDR2 sequences are MDHEN and SYDVKM.